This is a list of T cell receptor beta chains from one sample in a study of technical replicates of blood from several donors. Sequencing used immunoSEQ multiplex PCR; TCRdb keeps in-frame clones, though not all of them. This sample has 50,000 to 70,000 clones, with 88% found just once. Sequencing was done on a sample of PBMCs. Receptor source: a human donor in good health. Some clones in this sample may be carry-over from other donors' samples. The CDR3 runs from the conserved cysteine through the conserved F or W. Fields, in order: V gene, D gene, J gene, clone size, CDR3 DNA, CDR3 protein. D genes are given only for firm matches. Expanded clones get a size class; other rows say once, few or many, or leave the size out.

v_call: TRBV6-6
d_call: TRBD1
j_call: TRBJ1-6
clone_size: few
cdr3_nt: TGTGCCAGCCGGTTTCGGGACAGGGTTTCACCCCTCCACTTT
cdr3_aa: CASRFRDRVSPLHF

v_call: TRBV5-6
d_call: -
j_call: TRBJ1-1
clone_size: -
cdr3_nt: TGTGCCAGCAGCTTGGACAGGAACACTGAAGCTTTCTTT
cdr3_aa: CASSLDRNTEAFF

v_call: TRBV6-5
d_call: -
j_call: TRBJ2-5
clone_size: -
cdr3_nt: TGTGCCAGCAGTTATTCCAGGGTTCAAGAGACCCAGTACTTC
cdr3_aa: CASSYSRVQETQYF

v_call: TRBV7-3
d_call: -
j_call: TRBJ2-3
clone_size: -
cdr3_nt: TGTGCCAGCAGCCAAGATAGTAACACAGATACGCAGTATTTT
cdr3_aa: CASSQDSNTDTQYF

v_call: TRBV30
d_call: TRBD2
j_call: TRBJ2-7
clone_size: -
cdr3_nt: TGTGCCTGGATTGGACTAGCGGGAGCGGGGGAGCAGTACTTC
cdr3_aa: CAWIGLAGAGEQYF

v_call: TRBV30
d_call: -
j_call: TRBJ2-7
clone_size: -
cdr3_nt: TGTGCGACGGAAGGGATAGCGTACGAGCAGTACTTC
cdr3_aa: CATEGIAYEQYF

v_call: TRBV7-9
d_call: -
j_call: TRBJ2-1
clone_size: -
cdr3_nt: TGTGCCAGCAGCTTCGGCCAGCGAAACAATGAGCAGTTCTTC
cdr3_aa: CASSFGQRNNEQFF

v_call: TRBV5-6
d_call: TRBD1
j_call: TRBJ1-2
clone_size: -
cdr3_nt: TGTGCCAGCAGCTTGGCTGCGACAGGGGACTATGGCTACACCTTC
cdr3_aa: CASSLAATGDYGYTF

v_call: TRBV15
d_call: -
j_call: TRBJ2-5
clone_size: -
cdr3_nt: TGTGCCACCAGCGTAAACACGTACCAAGAGACCCAGTACTTC
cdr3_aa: CATSVNTYQETQYF

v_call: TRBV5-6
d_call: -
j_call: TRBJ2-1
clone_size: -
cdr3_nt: TGTGCCAGCAGCCATTTCCCTCGCGGGGAGCAGTTCTTC
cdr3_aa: CASSHFPRGEQFF

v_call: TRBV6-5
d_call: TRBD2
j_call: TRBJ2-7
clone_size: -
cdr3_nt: TGTGCCAGTGGGGCTAGCGGGAGTCTCTACGAGCAGTACTTC
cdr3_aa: CASGASGSLYEQYF

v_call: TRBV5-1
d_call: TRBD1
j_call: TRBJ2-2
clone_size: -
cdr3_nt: TGCGCCAGCAGCTCCGGGACAGGGGGAAACACCGGGGAGCTGTTTTTT
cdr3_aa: CASSSGTGGNTGELFF

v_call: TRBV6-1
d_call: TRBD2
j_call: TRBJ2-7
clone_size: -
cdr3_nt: TGTGCCAGCAGTGAAGCTTGGGGCGGGGGCGAGCAGTACTTC
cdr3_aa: CASSEAWGGGEQYF

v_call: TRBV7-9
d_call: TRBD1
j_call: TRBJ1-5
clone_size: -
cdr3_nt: TGTGCCAGCAGCTCCGGGCGGGGACAGAATAGCAATCAGCCCCAGCATTTT
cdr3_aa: CASSSGRGQNSNQPQHF

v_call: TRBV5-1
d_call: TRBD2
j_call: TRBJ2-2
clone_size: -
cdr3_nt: TGCGCCAGCAGCAAACTAGCGGGAGGCACCGGGGAGCTGTTTTTT
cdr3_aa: CASSKLAGGTGELFF

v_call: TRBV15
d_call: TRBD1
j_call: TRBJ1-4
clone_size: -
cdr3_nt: TGTGCCACCAGCCTTATGGGACAGGCCGCTGAAAAACTGTTTTTT
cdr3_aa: CATSLMGQAAEKLFF

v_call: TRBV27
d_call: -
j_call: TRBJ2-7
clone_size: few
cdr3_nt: TGTGCCAGCAGTGCGAGCGGACAGCCGATCTACGAGCAGTACTTC
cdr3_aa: CASSASGQPIYEQYF

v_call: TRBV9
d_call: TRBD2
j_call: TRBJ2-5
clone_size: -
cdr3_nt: TGTGCCAGCAGCGTTGCGGGGGGGCAAGAGACCCAGTACTTC
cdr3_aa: CASSVAGGQETQYF

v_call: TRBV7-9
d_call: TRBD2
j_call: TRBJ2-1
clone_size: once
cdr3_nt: TGTGCCAGCAGCTTAGGGACTAGCGGGGGGGCACACAATGAGCAGTTCTTC
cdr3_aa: CASSLGTSGGAHNEQFF

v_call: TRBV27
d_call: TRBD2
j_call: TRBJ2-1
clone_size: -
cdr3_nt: TGTGCCAGCCGCCCCGGACTAGCGGTTTACAATGAGCAGTTCTTC
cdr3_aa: CASRPGLAVYNEQFF

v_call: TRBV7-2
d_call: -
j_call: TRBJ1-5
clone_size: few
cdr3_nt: TGTGCCAGCAGCGCCTCGGGTCAGCCCCAGCATTTT
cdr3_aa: CASSASGQPQHF

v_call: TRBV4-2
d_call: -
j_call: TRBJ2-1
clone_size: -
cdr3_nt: TGTGCCAGCAGCACAGGCGTTTACTACAATGAGCAGTTCTTC
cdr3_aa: CASSTGVYYNEQFF